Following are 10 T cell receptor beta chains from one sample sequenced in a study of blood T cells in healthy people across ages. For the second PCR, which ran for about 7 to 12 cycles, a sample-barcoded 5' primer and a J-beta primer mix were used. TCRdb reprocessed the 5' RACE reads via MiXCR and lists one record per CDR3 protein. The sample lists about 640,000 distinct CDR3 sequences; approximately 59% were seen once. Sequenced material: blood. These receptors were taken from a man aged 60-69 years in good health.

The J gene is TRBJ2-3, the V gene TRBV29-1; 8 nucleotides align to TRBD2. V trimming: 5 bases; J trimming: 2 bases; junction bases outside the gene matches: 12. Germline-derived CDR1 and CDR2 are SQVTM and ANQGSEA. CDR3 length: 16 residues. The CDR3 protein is CSVSPGRGGNTDTQYF. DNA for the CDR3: TGCAGCGTTTCCCCCGGCCGCGGGGGGAACACAGATACGCAGTATTTT.

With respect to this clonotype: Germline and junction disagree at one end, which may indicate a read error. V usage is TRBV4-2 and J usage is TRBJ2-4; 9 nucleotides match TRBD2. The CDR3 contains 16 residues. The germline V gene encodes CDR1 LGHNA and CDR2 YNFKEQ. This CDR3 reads CASSQAGGLAKSIQYF. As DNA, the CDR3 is TGTGCCAGCAGCCAAGCAGGGGGACTAGCCAAAAGCATTCAGTACTTC.

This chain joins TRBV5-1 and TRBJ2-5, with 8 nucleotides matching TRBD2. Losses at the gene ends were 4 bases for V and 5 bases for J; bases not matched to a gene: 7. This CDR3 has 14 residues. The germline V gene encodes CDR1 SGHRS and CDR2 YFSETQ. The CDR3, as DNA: TGCGCCAGCAGCAACGGACTAGCCGCGGAGACCCAGTACTTC. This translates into CASSNGLAAETQYF.

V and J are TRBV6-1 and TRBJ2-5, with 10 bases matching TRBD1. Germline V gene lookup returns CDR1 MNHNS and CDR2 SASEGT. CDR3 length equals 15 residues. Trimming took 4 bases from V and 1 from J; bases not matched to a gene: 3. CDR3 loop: CASSGQGAIQETQYF. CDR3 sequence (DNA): TGTGCCAGCAGTGGACAGGGGGCTATCCAAGAGACCCAGTACTTC.

CDR3 sequence reads: CASSPNSGQINEQFF. The CDR3, as DNA: TGTGCCAGCAGCCCCAACTCCGGACAGATCAATGAGCAGTTCTTC. This chain joins TRBV7-2 and TRBJ2-1; possibly TRBD1 for D (6 bases). Trimming left V 5 bases short and J 6 bases short, with 17 bases between. Germline lookup yields CDR1 SGHTA and CDR2 FQGNSA. This CDR3 is built from 15 residues.

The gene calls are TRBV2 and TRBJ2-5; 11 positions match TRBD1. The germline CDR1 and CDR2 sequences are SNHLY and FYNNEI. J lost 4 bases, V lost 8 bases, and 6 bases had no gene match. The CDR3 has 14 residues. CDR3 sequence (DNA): TGTGCCAGCGCGGGGACAGGGGGGCGAGAGACCCAGTACTTC. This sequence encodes CASAGTGGRETQYF.

CDR3: CSARLASGYNEQYF. The CDR3 nucleotides are TGCAGTGCTAGATTGGCTAGCGGATACAATGAGCAGTACTTC. The chain has TRBV20-1 and TRBJ2-1; 7 bases fit TRBD2. The DNA end favors TRBJ2-7, so the J call may be wrong. This CDR3 has 14 residues. In germline, CDR1 is DFQATT, CDR2 SNEGSKA (reference sequence).

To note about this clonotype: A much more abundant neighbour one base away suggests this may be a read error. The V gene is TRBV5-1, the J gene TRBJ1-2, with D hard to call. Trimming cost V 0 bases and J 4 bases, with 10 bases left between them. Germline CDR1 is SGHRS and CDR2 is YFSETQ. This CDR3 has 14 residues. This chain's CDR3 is CASSLGLAGYGYTF. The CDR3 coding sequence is TGCGCCAGCAGCTTGGGACTGGCAGGCTATGGCTACACCTTC.

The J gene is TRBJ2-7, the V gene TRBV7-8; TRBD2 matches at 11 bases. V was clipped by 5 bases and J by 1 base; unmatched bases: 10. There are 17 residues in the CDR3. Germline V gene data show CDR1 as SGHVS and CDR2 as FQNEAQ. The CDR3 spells CASSPDQLAGVSYEQYF. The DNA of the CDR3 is TGTGCCAGCAGCCCGGACCAACTAGCGGGGGTTTCCTACGAGCAGTACTTC.

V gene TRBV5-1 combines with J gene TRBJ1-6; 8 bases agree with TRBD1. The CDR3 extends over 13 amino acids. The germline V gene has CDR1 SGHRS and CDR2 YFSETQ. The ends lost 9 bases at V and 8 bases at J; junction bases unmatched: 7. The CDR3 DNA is TGCGCCACCAGACAGGGACAGGATTCACCCCTCCACTTT. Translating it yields CATRQGQDSPLHF. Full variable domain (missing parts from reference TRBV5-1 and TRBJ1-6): KAGVTQTPRYLIKTRGQQVTLSCSPISGHRSVSWYQQTPGQGLQFLFEYFSETQRNKGNFPGRFSGRQFSNSRSEMNVSTLELGDSALYLCATRQGQDSPLHFGNGTRLTVT.